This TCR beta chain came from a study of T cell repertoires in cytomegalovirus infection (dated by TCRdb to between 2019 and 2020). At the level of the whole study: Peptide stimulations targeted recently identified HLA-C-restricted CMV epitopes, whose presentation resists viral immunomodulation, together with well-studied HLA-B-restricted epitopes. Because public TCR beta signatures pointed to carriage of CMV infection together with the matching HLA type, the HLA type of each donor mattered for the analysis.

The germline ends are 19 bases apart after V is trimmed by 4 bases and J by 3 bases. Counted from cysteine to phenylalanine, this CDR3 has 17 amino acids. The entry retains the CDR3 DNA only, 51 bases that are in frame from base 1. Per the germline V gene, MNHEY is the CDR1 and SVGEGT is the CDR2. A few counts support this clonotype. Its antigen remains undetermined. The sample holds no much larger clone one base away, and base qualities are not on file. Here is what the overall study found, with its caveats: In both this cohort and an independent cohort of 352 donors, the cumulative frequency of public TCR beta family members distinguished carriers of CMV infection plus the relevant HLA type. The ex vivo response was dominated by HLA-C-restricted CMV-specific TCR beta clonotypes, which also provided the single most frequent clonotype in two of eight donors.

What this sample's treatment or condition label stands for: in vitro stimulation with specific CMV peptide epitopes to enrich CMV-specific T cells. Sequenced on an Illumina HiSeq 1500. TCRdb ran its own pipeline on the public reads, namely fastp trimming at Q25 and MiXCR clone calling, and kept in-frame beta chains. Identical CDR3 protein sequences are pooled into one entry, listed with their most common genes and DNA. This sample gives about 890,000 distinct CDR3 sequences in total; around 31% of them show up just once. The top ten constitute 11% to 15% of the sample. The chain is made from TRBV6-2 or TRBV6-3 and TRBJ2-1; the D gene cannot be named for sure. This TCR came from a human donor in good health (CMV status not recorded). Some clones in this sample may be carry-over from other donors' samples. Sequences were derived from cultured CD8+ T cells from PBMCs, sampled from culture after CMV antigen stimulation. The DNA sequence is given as TGTGCCAGCAGTTTTCGTGAGACTGGACGTCTCTACAATGAGCAGTTCTTC. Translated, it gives CASSFRETGRLYNEQFF.